This TCR beta chain was sequenced in a study of blood T cell repertoires in COVID-19. Study-wide background: The United States, Italy and Spain were the sources of the acute and convalescent COVID-19 samples. PBMCs, B-cell-depleted T cells, or T cells provided the cDNA or gDNA that made up the material.

The protocol was immunoSEQ multiplex PCR, while the TCRdb copy is restricted to in-frame clones and leaves out a portion. This table holds 250,000 to 300,000 clones, 80% to 95% found once. Patients of the Seattle cohort, enrolled during active infection, were followed longitudinally. Specimen: peripheral blood. The sequence was collected from a woman aged 25 to 39 with COVID-19, enrolled during active disease.

DNA for the CDR3: TGTGCTAGTGGTTTAGCACAGGGGCCAGGGATGGACATTCAGTACTTC. Amino acid sequence: CASGLAQGPGMDIQYF. The gene calls are TRBV12-5 and TRBJ2-4, with 7 nucleotides matching TRBD1. CDR1 is LGHNT, CDR2 FRNRAP, per germline. With 3 bases clipped from V and 8 bases from J, the junction kept 13 bases outside the gene matches. The CDR3 totals 16 residues.